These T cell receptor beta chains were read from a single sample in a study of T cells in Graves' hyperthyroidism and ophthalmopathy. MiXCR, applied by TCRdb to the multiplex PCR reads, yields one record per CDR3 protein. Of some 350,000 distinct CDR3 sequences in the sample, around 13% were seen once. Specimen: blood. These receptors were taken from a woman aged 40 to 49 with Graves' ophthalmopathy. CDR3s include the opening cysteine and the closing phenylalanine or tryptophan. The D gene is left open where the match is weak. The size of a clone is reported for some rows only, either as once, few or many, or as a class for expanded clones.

CDR3aa: CASSSRRGRGTEAFF
CDR3nt: TGTGCCAGCAGCTCCCGCCGGGGGAGAGGCACTGAAGCTTTCTTT
d_gene: NA
abundance: NA
v_gene: TRBV11-1
j_gene: TRBJ1-1

CDR3aa: CASSVGKINRGLGNEQFF
CDR3nt: TGTGCCAGCAGCGTAGGGAAGATCAACAGGGGACTCGGCAATGAGCAGTTCTTC
d_gene: NA
abundance: NA
v_gene: TRBV9
j_gene: TRBJ2-1

CDR3aa: CASSQPEQAIYGCTF
CDR3nt: TGTGCCAGCAGCCAGCCGGAGCAAGCCATTTATGGCTGCACCTTC
d_gene: NA
abundance: NA
v_gene: TRBV7-2
j_gene: TRBJ1-2

CDR3aa: CASSVQSGRYNEQFF
CDR3nt: TGTGCCAGCAGCGTGCAGTCGGGCCGCTACAATGAGCAGTTCTTC
d_gene: NA
abundance: few
v_gene: TRBV7-9
j_gene: TRBJ2-1

CDR3aa: CASSYEAGAFYEQYF
CDR3nt: TGCGCCAGCAGCTACGAGGCGGGAGCGTTTTACGAGCAGTACTTC
d_gene: TRBD2
abundance: NA
v_gene: TRBV4-1
j_gene: TRBJ2-7

CDR3aa: CASSPGLGPSPHNEQFF
CDR3nt: TGCGCCAGCAGCCCGGGGTTAGGTCCCTCCCCTCACAATGAGCAGTTCTTC
d_gene: NA
abundance: NA
v_gene: TRBV5-1
j_gene: TRBJ2-1

CDR3aa: CASSQVGAGNQPQHF
CDR3nt: TGCGCCAGCAGCCAAGTTGGGGCTGGCAATCAGCCCCAGCATTTT
d_gene: NA
abundance: NA
v_gene: TRBV4-1
j_gene: TRBJ1-5

CDR3aa: CASSLHRQPNYGYTF
CDR3nt: TGTGCCAGCAGTTTACACAGACAACCTAACTATGGCTACACCTTC
d_gene: NA
abundance: many
v_gene: TRBV27
j_gene: TRBJ1-2

CDR3aa: CASSQTDTGELFF
CDR3nt: TGTGCCAGCAGTCAGACAGACACCGGGGAGCTGTTTTTT
d_gene: NA
abundance: many
v_gene: TRBV2
j_gene: TRBJ2-2

CDR3aa: CATSRGDQETQYF
CDR3nt: TGTGCCACCAGCAGAGGGGACCAAGAGACCCAGTACTTC
d_gene: NA
abundance: many
v_gene: TRBV15
j_gene: TRBJ2-5

CDR3aa: CSVEVGTAYNEQFF
CDR3nt: TGCAGCGTTGAGGTCGGGACAGCCTACAATGAGCAGTTCTTC
d_gene: TRBD1
abundance: NA
v_gene: TRBV29-1
j_gene: TRBJ2-1

CDR3aa: CASSQGGQTYEQYF
CDR3nt: TGTGCCAGCAGCCAAGGGGGCCAGACCTACGAGCAGTACTTC
d_gene: NA
abundance: NA
v_gene: TRBV4-2
j_gene: TRBJ2-7

CDR3aa: CAWSGTDTQYF
CDR3nt: TGTGCCTGGAGTGGCACAGATACGCAGTATTTT
d_gene: NA
abundance: NA
v_gene: TRBV30
j_gene: TRBJ2-3

CDR3aa: CASSPGRTDNQPQHF
CDR3nt: TGTGCCAGCAGCCCGGGACGGACGGACAATCAGCCCCAGCATTTT
d_gene: NA
abundance: few
v_gene: TRBV11-3
j_gene: TRBJ1-5

CDR3aa: CASSEREGRGDTQYF
CDR3nt: TGTGCCAGCAGCGAGCGGGAGGGCCGTGGGGATACGCAGTATTTT
d_gene: TRBD2
abundance: many
v_gene: TRBV7-9
j_gene: TRBJ2-3

CDR3aa: CASSLQGTKNIQYF
CDR3nt: TGTGCCAGCAGCCTACAGGGGACCAAAAACATTCAGTACTTC
d_gene: TRBD1
abundance: many
v_gene: TRBV7-2
j_gene: TRBJ2-4

CDR3aa: CSAREGLAGVWTGELFF
CDR3nt: TGCAGTGCTAGAGAAGGACTAGCGGGAGTATGGACCGGGGAGCTGTTTTTT
d_gene: TRBD2
abundance: few
v_gene: TRBV20-1
j_gene: TRBJ2-2

CDR3aa: CASSTGGALDGYTF
CDR3nt: TGTGCCAGCAGTACAGGGGGCGCCTTGGATGGCTACACCTTC
d_gene: TRBD1
abundance: NA
v_gene: TRBV27
j_gene: TRBJ1-2

CDR3aa: CAISLQENTEAFF
CDR3nt: TGTGCCATCAGTTTACAGGAGAACACTGAAGCTTTCTTT
d_gene: NA
abundance: many
v_gene: TRBV10-3
j_gene: TRBJ1-1

CDR3aa: CASSIEAGPQYEQYF
CDR3nt: TGTGCCAGTAGTATAGAGGCTGGGCCCCAGTACGAGCAGTACTTC
d_gene: NA
abundance: NA
v_gene: TRBV19
j_gene: TRBJ2-7

CDR3aa: CASSTDTQYF
CDR3nt: TGTGCCAGCAGTACAGATACGCAGTATTTT
d_gene: NA
abundance: many
v_gene: TRBV2
j_gene: TRBJ2-3

CDR3aa: CSARDSGKQTEAFF
CDR3nt: TGCAGTGCTAGAGATTCAGGAAAACAGACTGAAGCTTTCTTT
d_gene: NA
abundance: few
v_gene: TRBV20-1
j_gene: TRBJ1-1

CDR3aa: CASSLHEGGEQYF
CDR3nt: TGTGCCAGCAGTCTGCACGAGGGGGGCGAGCAGTACTTC
d_gene: NA
abundance: many
v_gene: TRBV27
j_gene: TRBJ2-7

CDR3aa: CASSLNVGQPQHF
CDR3nt: TGTGCCAGCAGTTTAAACGTAGGTCAGCCCCAGCATTTT
d_gene: NA
abundance: many
v_gene: TRBV27
j_gene: TRBJ1-5

CDR3aa: CASSFRGQGADTQYF
CDR3nt: TGTGCCAGCAGTTTTAGGGGACAGGGGGCAGATACGCAGTATTTT
d_gene: TRBD1
abundance: many
v_gene: TRBV12-3/TRBV12-4
j_gene: TRBJ2-3

CDR3aa: CSAKRGGETQYF
CDR3nt: TGCAGTGCTAAGCGGGGGGGAGAGACCCAGTACTTC
d_gene: TRBD2
abundance: many
v_gene: TRBV20-1
j_gene: TRBJ2-5

CDR3aa: CSVDRGNTEAFF
CDR3nt: TGCAGCGTTGACAGGGGAAACACTGAAGCTTTCTTT
d_gene: NA
abundance: many
v_gene: TRBV29-1
j_gene: TRBJ1-1

CDR3aa: CSASRSAVGGNQPQHF
CDR3nt: TGCAGTGCTAGTAGGTCCGCGGTGGGTGGCAATCAGCCCCAGCATTTT
d_gene: NA
abundance: many
v_gene: TRBV20-1
j_gene: TRBJ1-5

CDR3aa: CASSFWRSSRFVNRGQFF
CDR3nt: TGTGCCAGCAGTTTTTGGCGGTCGTCTCGATTCGTGAACCGGGGGCAGTTCTTC
d_gene: NA
abundance: NA
v_gene: TRBV28
j_gene: TRBJ2-1

CDR3aa: CASSFNGIGYTF
CDR3nt: TGTGCCAGCAGTTTTAATGGCATTGGCTACACCTTC
d_gene: NA
abundance: many
v_gene: TRBV12-3/TRBV12-4
j_gene: TRBJ1-2

CDR3aa: CSGERGVYYTF
CDR3nt: TGCAGCGGCGAAAGAGGGGTTTACTACACCTTC
d_gene: NA
abundance: few
v_gene: TRBV20-1
j_gene: TRBJ1-2

CDR3aa: CASSLDGGRSDEQYF
CDR3nt: TGTGCCAGCAGCTTAGATGGGGGGCGAAGCGACGAGCAGTACTTC
d_gene: NA
abundance: many
v_gene: TRBV7-9
j_gene: TRBJ2-7

CDR3aa: CASSLDGRPNQPQHF
CDR3nt: TGCGCCAGCAGCTTGGATGGGAGGCCCAATCAGCCCCAGCATTTT
d_gene: NA
abundance: many
v_gene: TRBV5-1
j_gene: TRBJ1-5

CDR3aa: CSARRGGGPTDTQYF
CDR3nt: TGCAGTGCTAGACGAGGGGGCGGACCCACAGATACGCAGTATTTT
d_gene: TRBD1
abundance: few
v_gene: TRBV20-1
j_gene: TRBJ2-3

CDR3aa: CASAPPGGRGEQYF
CDR3nt: TGTGCCAGCGCCCCCCCGGGCGGAAGAGGAGAGCAGTACTTC
d_gene: NA
abundance: few
v_gene: TRBV6-2/TRBV6-3
j_gene: TRBJ2-7

CDR3aa: CASSLLLGGGTYNEQFF
CDR3nt: TGTGCCAGCAGCTTGTTGCTCGGCGGGGGGACCTACAATGAGCAGTTCTTC
d_gene: TRBD2
abundance: NA
v_gene: TRBV5-5
j_gene: TRBJ2-1

CDR3aa: CASSIEGGMSSYNEQFF
CDR3nt: TGTGCCAGTAGTATAGAGGGGGGGATGAGCTCCTACAATGAGCAGTTCTTC
d_gene: TRBD2
abundance: many
v_gene: TRBV19
j_gene: TRBJ2-1

CDR3aa: CASSQDYSGRRTQYF
CDR3nt: TGTGCCAGCAGCCAAGACTATAGCGGGAGACGGACCCAGTACTTC
d_gene: TRBD2
abundance: many
v_gene: TRBV3-1
j_gene: TRBJ2-5

CDR3aa: CASSPLGQENYGYTF
CDR3nt: TGTGCCAGCTCACCCCTGGGACAGGAGAACTATGGCTACACCTTC
d_gene: TRBD1
abundance: NA
v_gene: TRBV18
j_gene: TRBJ1-2

CDR3aa: CASSPRTGTSGGGQFF
CDR3nt: TGCGCCAGCAGCCCCAGAACCGGGACTAGCGGGGGCGGGCAGTTCTTC
d_gene: TRBD2
abundance: NA
v_gene: TRBV5-1
j_gene: TRBJ2-1

CDR3aa: CASSPTYPPADTQYF
CDR3nt: TGTGCCAGCAGCCCTACCTACCCTCCGGCAGATACGCAGTATTTT
d_gene: NA
abundance: NA
v_gene: TRBV5-5
j_gene: TRBJ2-3

CDR3aa: CASSRVPAAGRETQYF
CDR3nt: TGCGCCAGCAGTCGAGTCCCTGCTGCGGGAAGGGAGACCCAGTACTTC
d_gene: NA
abundance: many
v_gene: TRBV10-1
j_gene: TRBJ2-5

CDR3aa: CASSLEGTSGQQFF
CDR3nt: TGTGCCAGCAGCTTAGAGGGGACTAGCGGGCAGCAGTTCTTC
d_gene: TRBD2
abundance: NA
v_gene: TRBV11-3
j_gene: TRBJ2-1

CDR3aa: CASRSTSGGAPDTQYF
CDR3nt: TGTGCCAGCAGAAGTACTAGCGGGGGGGCCCCAGATACGCAGTATTTT
d_gene: TRBD2
abundance: NA
v_gene: TRBV3-1
j_gene: TRBJ2-3

CDR3aa: CATSAQTGAPMEFF
CDR3nt: TGTGCCACCAGTGCCCAGACAGGGGCCCCAATGGAGTTCTTC
d_gene: TRBD1
abundance: NA
v_gene: TRBV24-1
j_gene: TRBJ2-1

CDR3aa: CASSFWTGANNEQFF
CDR3nt: TGTGCCAGCAGTTTTTGGACAGGGGCTAACAATGAGCAGTTCTTC
d_gene: TRBD1
abundance: many
v_gene: TRBV28
j_gene: TRBJ2-1

CDR3aa: CASSPQYNSPLHF
CDR3nt: TGTGCCAGCAGCCCCCAATATAATTCACCCCTCCACTTT
d_gene: NA
abundance: NA
v_gene: TRBV3-1
j_gene: TRBJ1-6

CDR3aa: CASRRDTDRGTEAFF
CDR3nt: TGTGCCAGCAGGCGAGACACAGACCGGGGGACTGAAGCTTTCTTT
d_gene: NA
abundance: NA
v_gene: TRBV6-2/TRBV6-3
j_gene: TRBJ1-1

CDR3aa: CASSPAGGFYEQYF
CDR3nt: TGTGCCAGCTCACCCGCAGGGGGCTTCTACGAGCAGTACTTC
d_gene: TRBD1
abundance: few
v_gene: TRBV18
j_gene: TRBJ2-7

CDR3aa: CASSGPGQPHF
CDR3nt: TGTGCCAGCAGTGGACCCGGACAGCCGCATTTT
d_gene: NA
abundance: few
v_gene: TRBV28
j_gene: TRBJ1-5

CDR3aa: CASSESAKKTETQYF
CDR3nt: TGTGCCAGCAGTGAGTCGGCAAAAAAGACGGAGACCCAGTACTTC
d_gene: NA
abundance: many
v_gene: TRBV2
j_gene: TRBJ2-5

CDR3aa: CASTSSANTEAFF
CDR3nt: TGCGCCAGCACTTCCAGCGCGAACACTGAAGCTTTCTTT
d_gene: NA
abundance: few
v_gene: TRBV4-1
j_gene: TRBJ1-1

CDR3aa: CSALSGSYEQYF
CDR3nt: TGCAGTGCGCTTTCCGGCTCCTACGAGCAGTACTTC
d_gene: NA
abundance: many
v_gene: TRBV20-1
j_gene: TRBJ2-7

CDR3aa: CASALSGMGYEQYF
CDR3nt: TGTGCCAGCGCACTGAGCGGGATGGGCTACGAGCAGTACTTC
d_gene: TRBD2
abundance: many
v_gene: TRBV6-1
j_gene: TRBJ2-7